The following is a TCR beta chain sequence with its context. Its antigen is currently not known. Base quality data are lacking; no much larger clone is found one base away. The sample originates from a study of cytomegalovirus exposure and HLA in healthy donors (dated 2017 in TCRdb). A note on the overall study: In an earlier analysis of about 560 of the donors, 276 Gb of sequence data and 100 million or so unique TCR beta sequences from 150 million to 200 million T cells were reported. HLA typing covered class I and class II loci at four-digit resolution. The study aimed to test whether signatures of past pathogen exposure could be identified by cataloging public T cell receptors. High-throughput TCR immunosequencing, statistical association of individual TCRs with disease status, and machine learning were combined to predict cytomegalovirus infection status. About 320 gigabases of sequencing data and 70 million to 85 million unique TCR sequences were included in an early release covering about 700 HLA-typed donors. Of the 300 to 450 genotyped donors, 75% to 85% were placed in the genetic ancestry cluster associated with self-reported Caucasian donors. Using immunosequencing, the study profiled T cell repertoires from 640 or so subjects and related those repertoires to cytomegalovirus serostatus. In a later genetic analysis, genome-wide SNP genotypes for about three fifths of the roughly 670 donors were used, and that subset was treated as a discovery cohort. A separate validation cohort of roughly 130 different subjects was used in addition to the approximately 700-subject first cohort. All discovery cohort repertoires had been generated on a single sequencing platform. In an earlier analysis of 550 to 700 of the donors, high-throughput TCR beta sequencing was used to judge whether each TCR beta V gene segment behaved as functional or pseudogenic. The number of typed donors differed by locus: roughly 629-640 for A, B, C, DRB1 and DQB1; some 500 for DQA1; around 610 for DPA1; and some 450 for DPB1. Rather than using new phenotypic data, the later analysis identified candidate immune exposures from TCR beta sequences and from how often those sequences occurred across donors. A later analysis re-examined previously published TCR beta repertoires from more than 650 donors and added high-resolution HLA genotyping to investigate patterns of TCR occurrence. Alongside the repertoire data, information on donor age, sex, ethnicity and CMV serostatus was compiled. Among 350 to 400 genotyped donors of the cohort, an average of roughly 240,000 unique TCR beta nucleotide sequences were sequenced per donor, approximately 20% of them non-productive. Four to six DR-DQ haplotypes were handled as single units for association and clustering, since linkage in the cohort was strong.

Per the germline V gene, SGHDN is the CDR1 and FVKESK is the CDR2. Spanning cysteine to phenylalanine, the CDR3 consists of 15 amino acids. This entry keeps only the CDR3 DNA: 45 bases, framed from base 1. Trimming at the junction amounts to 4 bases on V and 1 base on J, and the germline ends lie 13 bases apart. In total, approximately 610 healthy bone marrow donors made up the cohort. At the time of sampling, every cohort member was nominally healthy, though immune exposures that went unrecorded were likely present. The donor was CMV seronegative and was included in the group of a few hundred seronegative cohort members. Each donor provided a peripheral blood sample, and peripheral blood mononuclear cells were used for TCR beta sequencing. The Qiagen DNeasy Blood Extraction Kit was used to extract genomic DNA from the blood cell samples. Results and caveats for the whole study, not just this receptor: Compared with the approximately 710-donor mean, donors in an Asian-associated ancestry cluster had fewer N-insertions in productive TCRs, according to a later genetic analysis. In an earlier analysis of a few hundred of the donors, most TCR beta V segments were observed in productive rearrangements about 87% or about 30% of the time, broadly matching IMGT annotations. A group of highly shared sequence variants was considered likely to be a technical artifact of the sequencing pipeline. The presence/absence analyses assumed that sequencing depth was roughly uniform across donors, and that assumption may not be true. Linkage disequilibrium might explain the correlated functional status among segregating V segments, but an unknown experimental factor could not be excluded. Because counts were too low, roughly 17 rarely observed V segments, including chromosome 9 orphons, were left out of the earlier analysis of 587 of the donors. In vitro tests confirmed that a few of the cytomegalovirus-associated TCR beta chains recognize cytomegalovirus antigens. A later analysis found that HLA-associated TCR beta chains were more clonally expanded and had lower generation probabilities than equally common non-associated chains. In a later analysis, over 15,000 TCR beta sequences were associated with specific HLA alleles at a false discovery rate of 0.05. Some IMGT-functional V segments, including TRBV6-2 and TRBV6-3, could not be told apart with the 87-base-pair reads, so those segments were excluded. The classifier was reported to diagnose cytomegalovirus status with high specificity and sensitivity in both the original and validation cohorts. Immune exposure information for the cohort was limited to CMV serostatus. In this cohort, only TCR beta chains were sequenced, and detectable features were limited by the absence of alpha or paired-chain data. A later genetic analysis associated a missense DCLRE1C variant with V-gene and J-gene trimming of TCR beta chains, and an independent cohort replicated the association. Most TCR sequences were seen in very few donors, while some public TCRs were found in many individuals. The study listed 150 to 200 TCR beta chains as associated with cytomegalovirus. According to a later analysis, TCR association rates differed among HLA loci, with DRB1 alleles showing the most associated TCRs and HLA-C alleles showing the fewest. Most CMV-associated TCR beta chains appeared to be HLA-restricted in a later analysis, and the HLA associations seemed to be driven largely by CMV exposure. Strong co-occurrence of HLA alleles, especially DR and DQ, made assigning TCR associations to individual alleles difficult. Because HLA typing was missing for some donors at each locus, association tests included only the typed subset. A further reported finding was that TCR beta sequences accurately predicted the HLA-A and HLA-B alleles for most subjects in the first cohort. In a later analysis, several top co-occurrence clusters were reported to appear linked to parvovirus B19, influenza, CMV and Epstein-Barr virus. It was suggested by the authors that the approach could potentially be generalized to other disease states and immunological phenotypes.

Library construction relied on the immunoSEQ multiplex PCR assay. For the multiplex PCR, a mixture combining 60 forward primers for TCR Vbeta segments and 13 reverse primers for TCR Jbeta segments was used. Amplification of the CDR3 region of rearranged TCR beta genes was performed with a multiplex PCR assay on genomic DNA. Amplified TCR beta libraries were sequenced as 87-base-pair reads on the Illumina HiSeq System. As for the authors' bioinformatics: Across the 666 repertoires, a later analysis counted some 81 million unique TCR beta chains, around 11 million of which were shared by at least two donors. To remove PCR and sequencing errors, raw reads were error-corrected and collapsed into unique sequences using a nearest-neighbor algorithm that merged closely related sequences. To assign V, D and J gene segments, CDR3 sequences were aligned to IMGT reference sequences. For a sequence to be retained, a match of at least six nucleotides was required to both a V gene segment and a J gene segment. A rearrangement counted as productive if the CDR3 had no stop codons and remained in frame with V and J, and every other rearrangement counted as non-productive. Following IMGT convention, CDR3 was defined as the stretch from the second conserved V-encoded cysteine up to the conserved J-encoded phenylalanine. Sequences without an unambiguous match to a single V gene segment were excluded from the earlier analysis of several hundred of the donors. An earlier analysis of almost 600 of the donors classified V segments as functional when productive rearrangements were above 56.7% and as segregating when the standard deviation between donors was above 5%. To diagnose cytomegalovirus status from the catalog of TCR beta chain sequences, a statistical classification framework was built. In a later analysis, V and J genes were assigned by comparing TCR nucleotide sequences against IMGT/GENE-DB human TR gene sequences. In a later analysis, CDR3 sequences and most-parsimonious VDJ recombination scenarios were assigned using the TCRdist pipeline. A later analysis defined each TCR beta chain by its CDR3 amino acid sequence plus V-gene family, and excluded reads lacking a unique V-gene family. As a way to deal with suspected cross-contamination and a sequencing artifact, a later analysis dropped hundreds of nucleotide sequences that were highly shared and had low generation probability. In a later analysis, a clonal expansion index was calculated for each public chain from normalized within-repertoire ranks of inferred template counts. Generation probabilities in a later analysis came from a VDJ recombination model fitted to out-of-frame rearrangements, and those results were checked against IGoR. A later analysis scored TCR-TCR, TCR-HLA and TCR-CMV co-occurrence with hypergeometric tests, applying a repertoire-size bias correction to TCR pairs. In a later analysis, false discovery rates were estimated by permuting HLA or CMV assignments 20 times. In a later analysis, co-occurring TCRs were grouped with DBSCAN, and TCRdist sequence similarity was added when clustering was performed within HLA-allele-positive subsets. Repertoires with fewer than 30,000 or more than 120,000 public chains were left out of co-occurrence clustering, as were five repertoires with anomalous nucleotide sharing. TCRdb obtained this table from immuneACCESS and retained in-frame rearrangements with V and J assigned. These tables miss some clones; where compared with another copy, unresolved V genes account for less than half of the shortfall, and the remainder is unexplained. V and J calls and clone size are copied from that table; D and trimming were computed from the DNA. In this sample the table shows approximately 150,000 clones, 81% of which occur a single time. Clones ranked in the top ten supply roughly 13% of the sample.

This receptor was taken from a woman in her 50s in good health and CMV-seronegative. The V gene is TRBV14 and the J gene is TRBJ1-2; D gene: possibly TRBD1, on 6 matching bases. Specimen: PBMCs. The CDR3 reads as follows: CASSPLGAHNYGYTF. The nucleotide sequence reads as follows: TGTGCCAGCAGCCCCTTGGGGGCCCATAACTATGGCTACACCTTC.